The 20 T cell receptor beta chains reported below all come from one sample, sequenced in a study of blood T cell repertoires in COVID-19. Profiling relied on immunoSEQ multiplex PCR, and the TCRdb table lists in-frame clones only, not all of them. There are roughly 130,000 clones in the sample; about 80% occur only once, and 7% to 10% lies in the top ten. The sequenced sample was PBMCs or T cells enriched from blood (not recorded which). These receptors were collected from a man between 45 and 60 years old who had recovered from COVID-19.

The J gene is TRBJ1-5, the V gene TRBV5-8; D gene uncertain. V was shortened by 4 bases and J by 5 bases, with 19 bases between the two germline ends. The CDR3 loop spans 16 amino acids. CDR1 and CDR2 from the germline V gene are SGHTS and YDEGEE. The CDR3 DNA follows: TGTGCCAGCAGCCCCCCGGGTTGGGGAGGATATCAGCCCCAGCATTTT. Protein product: CASSPPGWGGYQPQHF.

This clone showed up just a few times. The V gene is TRBV9, the J gene TRBJ1-3; no clear D. In germline, CDR1 is SGDLS, CDR2 YYNGEE. The V end lost 5 bases, the J end lost 0 bases, and 6 bases lay between the germline ends. The CDR3 totals 13 residues. CDR3: CASRAGSGNTIYF. The DNA of the CDR3 is TGTGCCAGCAGGGCGGGCTCTGGAAACACCATATATTTT.

CDR3 sequence reads: CASSLQGMAEQFF. CDR3 coding DNA: TGCGCCAGCAGCTTACAGGGTATGGCTGAGCAGTTCTTC. V gene TRBV10-1 combines with J gene TRBJ2-1; tentative D call: TRBD1 (6 bases). The V end was cut by 6 bases, the J end by 9 bases, with 15 bases between. Germline V gene data show CDR1 as WNHNN and CDR2 as SYGVQD (reference sequence). The CDR3 has 13 amino acids.

This chain uses TRBV3-1 (or the pseudogene TRBV3-2) with TRBJ2-3; weak D call: TRBD2 (5 bases). Germline V gene sequence: CDR1 LGHDT, CDR2 YNNKEL (reference sequence). V lost 0 bases and J lost 6, with 13 bases in between. The CDR3 is 15 residues long. The chain's CDR3 is CASSQDQSERDTQYF. The CDR3 region has the DNA TGTGCCAGCAGCCAAGATCAGTCCGAGCGGGATACGCAGTATTTT.

The rearrangement joins TRBV2 to TRBJ2-2; the D gene is possibly TRBD1 (5 bases). Deletions cut 4 bases from V and 5 bases from J, with 14 bases between. The CDR3 loop spans 15 amino acids. The V gene's germline CDR1 is SNHLY and CDR2 FYNNEI. Here the CDR3 DNA reads TGTGCCAGCAGTGGGAAGGGGAATCCGACCGGGGAGCTGTTTTTT. It is translated as CASSGKGNPTGELFF.

This sequence joins TRBV18 and TRBJ2-7, with 7 bases matching TRBD2. The CDR3 is made up of 15 amino acids. Trimming took 1 base from V and 2 from J; bases not matched to a gene: 5. Germline V lookup: CDR1 KGHSH, CDR2 LQKENI. The CDR3 sequence is CASSPLRTSTYEQYF. Written as DNA, the CDR3 is TGTGCCAGCTCACCACTCCGGACTAGTACCTACGAGCAGTACTTC.

The chain employs TRBV5-1 and TRBJ2-5; 8 bases are a match to TRBD1. J gave up 5 bases and V 0 bases, and 6 bases lay outside the gene matches. The CDR3 length is 15 residues. Germline values: CDR1 SGHRS, CDR2 YFSETQ. The CDR3 sequence is CASSLVGQAKETQYF. The CDR3 nucleotides read TGCGCCAGCAGCTTGGTGGGACAGGCGAAGGAGACCCAGTACTTC. The whole variable domain, filled in from reference TRBV5-1 and TRBJ2-5, reads KAGVTQTPRYLIKTRGQQVTLSCSPISGHRSVSWYQQTPGQGLQFLFEYFSETQRNKGNFPGRFSGRQFSNSRSEMNVSTLELGDSALYLCASSLVGQAKETQYFGPGTRLLVL.

The sample holds one count of this clone. This chain joins TRBV7-9 and TRBJ2-1; 13 bases are a match to TRBD2. With V trimmed by 5 bases and J by 10 bases, 2 bases remained unmatched. The germline CDR1 and CDR2 sequences are SEHNR and FQNEAQ (reference sequence). The CDR3 loop spans 13 amino acids. CDR3 residues: CASSLTSGGEQFF. CDR3 sequence (DNA): TGTGCCAGCAGCCTGACTAGCGGGGGGGAGCAGTTCTTC.

This rearrangement joins TRBV4-3 to TRBJ1-6, with D hard to call. Trimming left V 0 bases short and J 0 bases short, with 9 bases between. The CDR3 runs to 17 residues. CDR1 and CDR2 from the germline V gene are LGHNA and YSLEER. The CDR3 DNA sequence: TGCGCCAGCAGCCAAGAGAGAAGCATCTCCTATAATTCACCCCTCCACTTT. Amino acid sequence: CASSQERSISYNSPLHF.

The J gene is TRBJ2-1, the V gene TRBV13; D is unresolved. CDR3 size: 13 residues. V lost 1 base and J 3 bases, leaving 4 bases between the germline ends. Germline V gene sequence: CDR1 PRHDT, CDR2 FYEKMQ (reference sequence). CDR3 nucleotides: TGTGCCAGCAGCTTAGAGCTCTACAATGAGCAGTTCTTC. Encoded protein: CASSLELYNEQFF. Looking up the rest from reference TRBV13 and TRBJ2-1 gives the full variable domain: AAGVIQSPRHLIKEKRETATLKCYPIPRHDTVYWYQQGPGQDPQFLISFYEKMQSDKGSIPDRFSAQQFSDYHSELNMSSLELGDSALYFCASSLELYNEQFFGPGTRLTVL.

The chain links TRBV18 to TRBJ2-7; 7 bases align to TRBD2. CDR3 size: 15 residues. Germline V gene sequence: CDR1 KGHSH, CDR2 LQKENI. J gave up 3 bases and V 0 bases, and 5 bases lay outside the gene matches. The CDR3 protein is CASSPPSSGGYEQYF. CDR3 bases: TGTGCCAGCTCACCACCTTCGTCGGGGGGCTACGAGCAGTACTTC.

The rearrangement joins TRBV5-1 to TRBJ1-3; D is possibly TRBD1 (5 bases). In germline, CDR1 is SGHRS, CDR2 YFSETQ. The V gene lost 0 bases and the J gene lost 0 bases, with 10 bases spanning the gap. The CDR3 runs 16 residues. The DNA for the CDR3 is TGCGCCAGCAGCTTGGGGCAGGGACTCTCTGGAAACACCATATATTTT. It codes for CASSLGQGLSGNTIYF. The whole variable domain, filled in from reference TRBV5-1 and TRBJ1-3, reads KAGVTQTPRYLIKTRGQQVTLSCSPISGHRSVSWYQQTPGQGLQFLFEYFSETQRNKGNFPGRFSGRQFSNSRSEMNVSTLELGDSALYLCASSLGQGLSGNTIYFGEGSWLTVV.

The rearrangement links TRBV5-1 to TRBJ1-1; D unclear. The V end was cut by 4 bases, the J end by 8 bases, with 12 bases between. The CDR3 loop spans 12 amino acids. Germline V gene lookup returns CDR1 SGHRS and CDR2 YFSETQ. The CDR3 DNA follows: TGCGCCAGCAGCCTGGCCGGGATAGAAGCTTTCTTT. Protein product: CASSLAGIEAFF. Looking up the rest from reference TRBV5-1 and TRBJ1-1 gives the full variable domain: KAGVTQTPRYLIKTRGQQVTLSCSPISGHRSVSWYQQTPGQGLQFLFEYFSETQRNKGNFPGRFSGRQFSNSRSEMNVSTLELGDSALYLCASSLAGIEAFFGQGTRLTVV.

The chain combines TRBV30 with TRBJ1-4; 11 positions agree with TRBD1. Germline CDR1 reads GTSNPN; CDR2 reads SVGIG (reference sequence). Trimming removed 0 bases from V and 9 bases from J; junction bases left unmatched: 6. This CDR3 spans 15 amino acids. The CDR3 DNA is TGTGCCTGGAGTGTACCGGGACAGGGGGTGCAAAAACTGTTTTTT. Protein sequence: CAWSVPGQGVQKLFF.

CDR3 amino acids: CASSEQGSNQPQHF. The CDR3 nucleotides read TGTGCCAGCAGTGAACAGGGAAGCAATCAGCCCCAGCATTTT. The rearrangement links TRBV2 to TRBJ1-5, with a possible D match to TRBD1 (5 bases). V shed 2 bases and J shed 1 base, with 6 bases lying between them. The CDR3 sequence is 14 residues long. The germline V gene has CDR1 SNHLY and CDR2 FYNNEI.

The V call is TRBV6-5, the J call TRBJ1-2; D unclear. V was trimmed by 7 bases and J by 8 bases, leaving 17 bases between them. Germline CDR1 and CDR2: MNHEY and SVGAGI. The CDR3 sequence is 13 residues long. CDR3 sequence (DNA): TGTGCCAGCACTAATCCCGGGTTAGACGGCTACACCTTC. This sequence encodes CASTNPGLDGYTF.

The gene calls are TRBV9 and TRBJ1-5; D is perhaps TRBD1 (5 bases). Germline loops: CDR1 SGDLS, CDR2 YYNGEE. The CDR3 loop spans 14 amino acids. V was trimmed by 0 bases and J by 5 bases, leaving 9 bases between them. CDR3 bases: TGTGCCAGCAGCGTAGATACAGGTGATCAGCCCCAGCATTTT. Its protein is CASSVDTGDQPQHF.

The genes are TRBV18 and TRBJ1-1; TRBD1 matches 11 bases. V lost 6 bases to trimming and J lost 4 bases; unmatched junction nucleotides: 4. Germline V gene sequence: CDR1 KGHSH, CDR2 LQKENI. The CDR3 runs to 14 residues. CDR3 sequence reads: CASSSDRGLTEAFF. In DNA, the CDR3 is TGTGCCAGCTCCTCGGACAGGGGGCTCACTGAAGCTTTCTTT.

The CDR3 bases are TGTGCCAGCAGTTACTCAAAGGGGACAGGGTGGACCCAGTACTTC. Residues: CASSYSKGTGWTQYF. The V call is TRBV6-2 or TRBV6-3, the J call TRBJ2-5, with 9 bases fitting TRBD1. V lost 0 bases to trimming and J lost 7 bases; unmatched junction nucleotides: 6. Germline CDR1 is MNHEY and CDR2 is SVGEGT. The CDR3 length is 15 residues.

V gene TRBV21-1 combines with J gene TRBJ1-5. TRBV21-1 corresponds to a pseudogene. The length of the CDR3 is 17 residues. This CDR3 reads CASSKALGGCSNQPQHF. DNA of the CDR3: TGTGCCAGCAGCAAAGCGCTTGGGGGGTGCAGCAATCAGCCCCAGCATTTT.